Below are 11 T cell receptor beta chains sequenced from a single sample in a study of cytomegalovirus exposure and HLA in healthy donors. The PCR had 60 Vbeta and 13 Jbeta primers. TCRdb keeps only in-frame clones here, not all; method: immunoSEQ multiplex PCR. Of around 210,000 clones listed, roughly 80% were seen once; the top ten hold approximately 0.4%. The sample taken for sequencing was PBMCs. These receptors were obtained from a male donor in good health and CMV-seropositive.

Only one count was recorded for this clone. The chain links TRBV5-1 to TRBJ2-7; TRBD2 is a possible D gene (6 bases). V was pared by 4 bases and J by 1 base, with 12 bases between. Germline loops: CDR1 SGHRS, CDR2 YFSETQ. This CDR3 region has 14 residues. The CDR3 here is CASSGGMTSYEQYF. DNA for the CDR3: TGCGCCAGCAGCGGGGGGATGACTTCCTACGAGCAGTACTTC.

This clone showed up just a few times. V usage is TRBV14 and J usage is TRBJ1-2, with D hard to call. The CDR3 is 15 amino acids. CDR1 SGHDN and CDR2 FVKESK come from the germline V gene. V was pared by 1 base and J by 2 bases, with 11 bases between. The CDR3 coding sequence is TGTGCCAGCAGCCAAGTTGGTCTGAGAAACTATGGCTACACCTTC. This encodes CASSQVGLRNYGYTF.

The CDR3 DNA reads as TGTGCCAGCAGCGCATCCGCCGGGACAACCTACGAGCAGTACTTC. This sequence encodes CASSASAGTTYEQYF. The rearrangement joins TRBV5-5 to TRBJ2-7; D perhaps matches TRBD1 (6 bases). Per germline, CDR1 SGHKS and CDR2 YYEKEE (reference sequence). V shed 4 bases and J shed 2 bases, with 16 bases lying between them. This CDR3 region has 15 residues.

V and J are TRBV5-1 and TRBJ2-1; 7 nucleotides line up with TRBD1. V shed 4 bases and J 0 bases; nucleotides not matched to a gene: 4. Germline V gene lookup returns CDR1 SGHRS and CDR2 YFSETQ. The CDR3 contains 15 residues. Written as DNA, the CDR3 is TGCGCCAGCAGCCCGGACAGGCGCTCCTACAATGAGCAGTTCTTC. Amino acid sequence: CASSPDRRSYNEQFF. The full variable domain, in which reference TRBV5-1 and TRBJ2-1 provide the parts outside the CDR3, is KAGVTQTPRYLIKTRGQQVTLSCSPISGHRSVSWYQQTPGQGLQFLFEYFSETQRNKGNFPGRFSGRQFSNSRSEMNVSTLELGDSALYLCASSPDRRSYNEQFFGPGTRLTVL.

This chain links TRBV5-6 with TRBJ2-5; 9 nucleotides match TRBD1. The CDR3 is 12 residues long. Germline V lookup: CDR1 SGHDT, CDR2 YYEEEE. With 10 bases clipped from V and 5 bases from J, the junction kept 6 bases outside the gene matches. As DNA, the CDR3 is TGTGCCTCACACAGGGGGCAGGAGACCCAGTACTTC. Protein product: CASHRGQETQYF.

V is TRBV14 and J is TRBJ2-7; 9 bases match TRBD2. CDR3 length: 15 residues. Losses at the gene ends were 4 bases for V and 5 bases for J; bases not matched to a gene: 9. Germline V gene sequence: CDR1 SGHDN, CDR2 FVKESK. The CDR3 loop is CASSPQGGRADEQYF. CDR3 DNA sequence: TGTGCCAGCAGCCCACAGGGCGGGAGGGCCGACGAGCAGTACTTC.

This CDR3 is CASIRSGVNIQYF. CDR3 in DNA: TGTGCCAGCATCCGGTCAGGGGTAAACATTCAGTACTTC. The chain links TRBV2 to TRBJ2-4; tentatively, D is TRBD1 (6 bases). CDR1 and CDR2 from the germline V gene are SNHLY and FYNNEI. The ends were cut back, 7 bases at V and 6 bases at J, with 13 bases in the middle. The CDR3 covers 13 residues.

The J gene is TRBJ2-7, the V gene TRBV27, with a tentative D call TRBD2 (6 bases). This CDR3 contains 15 residues. Germline loops: CDR1 MNHEY, CDR2 SMNVEV (reference sequence). Trimming cost V 3 bases and J 6 bases, with 18 bases left between them. In DNA, the CDR3 is TGTGCCAGCAGTTTCGATCTCCGGGGGTTCGGCGAGCAGTACTTC. This sequence encodes CASSFDLRGFGEQYF.

The CDR3 DNA is TGTGCCAGTAGCACCAGCGGGGGGGTACGAGAGACCCAGTACTTC. Its translation: CASSTSGGVRETQYF. The chain recombines TRBV19 with TRBJ2-5; 10 bases fit TRBD2. Germline values: CDR1 LNHDA, CDR2 SQIVND (reference sequence). V shed 6 bases, J shed 4 bases, and the junction held 8 bases outside the gene matches. This CDR3 region has 15 residues.

The chain carries TRBV5-1 and TRBJ2-1; the D gene is possibly TRBD1 (7 bases). Germline V gives CDR1 SGHRS, CDR2 YFSETQ. CDR3 length: 15 amino acids. V lost 2 bases and J 0 bases, leaving 9 bases between the germline ends. The CDR3 protein is CASSFQGGSYNEQFF. The CDR3 coding sequence is TGCGCCAGCAGCTTTCAGGGGGGCTCCTACAATGAGCAGTTCTTC.

J is TRBJ1-2 and V is TRBV6-5, with D unresolved. V lost 0 bases and J 5 bases, leaving 10 bases between the germline ends. Germline V gene lookup returns CDR1 MNHEY and CDR2 SVGAGI. CDR3 length: 14 residues. The CDR3 here is CASSYSAGLYGYTF. The CDR3 nucleotides are TGTGCCAGCAGTTACTCGGCAGGACTTTATGGCTACACCTTC.